One and the same sample provided the 10 T cell receptor beta chains below, sequenced in a study of blood T cell repertoires in COVID-19. TCRdb keeps only in-frame clones here, not all; method: immunoSEQ multiplex PCR. The data contain some 100,000 clones, around 90% of them singletons. Sequenced sample: peripheral blood. The receptors stem from a woman in her sixties or seventies with acute or convalescent COVID-19.

The rearrangement links TRBV7-6 to TRBJ1-5, with 8 bases matching TRBD1. The CDR3 consists of 17 residues. CDR1 is SGHVS, CDR2 FNYEAQ, per germline. Trimming at V came to 1 base and at J to 7 bases, leaving 12 bases not matched to a gene. CDR3 coding DNA: TGTGCCAGCAGCTTAGTCCCCCGGACAGGGACGGGGCAGCCCCAGCATTTT. As protein: CASSLVPRTGTGQPQHF. The full variable domain, rest sourced from reference TRBV7-6 and TRBJ1-5, is GAGVSQSPRYKVTKRGQDVALRCDPISGHVSLYWYRQALGQGPEFLTYFNYEAQQDKSGLPNDRFSAERPEGSISTLTIQRTEQRDSAMYRCASSLVPRTGTGQPQHFGDGTRLSIL.

The chain uses TRBV7-3 and TRBJ1-2; D remains unclear. The CDR3 contains 15 residues. Germline-derived CDR1 and CDR2 are SGHTA and FQGTGA. The V and J ends lost 2 bases and 4 bases respectively, with 14 bases between them. CDR3 loop: CASSLGVGGSYGYTF. The CDR3 DNA is TGTGCCAGCAGCTTAGGCGTAGGTGGGAGCTATGGCTACACCTTC.

The chain uses TRBV7-2 and TRBJ2-1, with 10 nucleotides matching TRBD1. Germline trimming cut 5 bases from V and 4 bases from J; bases unmatched to any gene: 2. Germline V gene sequence: CDR1 SGHTA, CDR2 FQGNSA. The CDR3 contains 14 residues. The CDR3 here is CASSQDRGYNEQFF. The DNA of the CDR3 is TGTGCCAGCAGCCAGGACAGGGGGTACAATGAGCAGTTCTTC. The complete variable domain, with remaining parts taken from reference TRBV7-2 and TRBJ2-1, reads GAGVSQSPSNKVTEKGKDVELRCDPISGHTALYWYRQSLGQGLEFLIYFQGNSAPDKSGLPSDRFSAERTGGSVSTLTIQRTQQEDSAVYLCASSQDRGYNEQFFGPGTRLTVL.

V and J are TRBV30 and TRBJ2-1, with 7 nucleotides matching TRBD2. V lost 0 bases to trimming and J lost 13 bases; unmatched junction nucleotides: 3. The CDR3 has 11 residues. CDR1 and CDR2 from the germline V gene are GTSNPN and SVGIG (reference sequence). Here the CDR3 reads CAWSVETSQFF. The CDR3 DNA reads TGTGCCTGGAGTGTAGAGACTAGCCAGTTCTTC.

The rearrangement uses TRBV6-5 and TRBJ1-1; D is uncertain. This CDR3 is 14 amino acids long. Trimming cost V 7 bases and J 4 bases, with 16 bases left between them. The germline gives CDR1 MNHEY, CDR2 SVGAGI. CDR3 region: CASTLEQTSTEAFF. Here the CDR3 DNA reads TGTGCCAGCACCCTTGAACAGACCTCCACTGAAGCTTTCTTT.

V usage is TRBV30 and J usage is TRBJ1-4; TRBD1 might be the D (5 bases). Trimming stripped 0 bases from V and 0 bases from J, with 11 bases between. Germline V lookup: CDR1 GTSNPN, CDR2 SVGIG (reference sequence). CDR3 length equals 16 residues. CDR3: CAWSVRGLSTNEKLFF. CDR3 nucleotides: TGTGCCTGGAGTGTTAGGGGTCTGTCAACTAATGAAAAACTGTTTTTT.

The chain employs TRBV11-3 and TRBJ1-1, with 7 bases aligning to TRBD1. CDR3 size: 13 residues. Looked up from germline, CDR1 is SGHNT and CDR2 is YENEEA. Trimming removed 1 base from V and 8 bases from J; junction bases left unmatched: 4. CDR3 DNA sequence: TGTGCCAGCAGCTTAGTAGGGGGCGAAGAAGCTTTCTTT. Translating gives CASSLVGGEEAFF.

This clone was observed once. This chain uses TRBV14 with TRBJ1-2; possible D gene TRBD1, 5 bases. Germline V gene data show CDR1 as SGHDN and CDR2 as FVKESK. The CDR3 spans 14 residues. Deletions cut 0 bases from V and 5 bases from J, with 10 bases between. The CDR3: CASSQDQGWYGYTF. CDR3 bases: TGTGCCAGCAGCCAAGATCAGGGTTGGTATGGCTACACCTTC.

This chain links TRBV7-6 with TRBJ1-6; perhaps TRBD1 as D (6 bases). This CDR3 has 15 amino acids. Germline V CDR1 and CDR2: SGHVS, FNYEAQ. V was pared by 5 bases and J by 6 bases, with 14 bases between. CDR3 protein: CASSPYQGPNSPLHF. DNA of the CDR3: TGTGCCAGCAGCCCCTATCAGGGGCCTAATTCACCCCTCCACTTT.

The CDR3 sequence is CASSSGAPNTGELFF. DNA for the CDR3: TGTGCCAGCAGCTCAGGGGCGCCGAACACCGGGGAGCTGTTTTTT. V usage is TRBV7-3 and J usage is TRBJ2-2; D is perhaps TRBD1 (6 bases). Germline assignment: CDR1 SGHTA and CDR2 FQGTGA. CDR3 length: 15 residues. Trimming cost V 4 bases and J 0 bases, with 9 bases left between them. Using reference TRBV7-3 and TRBJ2-2 for the parts outside the CDR3, the full variable domain is GAGVSQTPSNKVTEKGKYVELRCDPISGHTALYWYRQSLGQGPEFLIYFQGTGAADDSGLPNDRFFAVRPEGSVSTLKIQRTERGDSAVYLCASSSGAPNTGELFFGEGSRLTVL.